Below, 15 T cell receptor beta chains from the same sample are listed, as sequenced in a study of OX40 agonist ivuxolimab in advanced cancers. TCRdb's copy holds only in-frame clones and misses some; the assay was immunoSEQ multiplex PCR. The table lists roughly 71,000 clones, 91% of them singletons. Sequencing used CD4+ or CD8+ T cells sorted from blood, obtained in a trial of the OX40 agonist ivuxolimab. The receptor set was obtained from an adult with an advanced solid tumor such as melanoma, head and neck, liver or kidney cancer.

This clone was seen just once. This chain uses TRBV7-9 with TRBJ2-1, with 14 bases lining up with TRBD2. V gave up 7 bases and J gave up 1 base; unmatched junction bases: 6. CDR1 and CDR2 (germline): SEHNR, FQNEAQ (reference sequence). The CDR3 is 17 amino acids. Here the CDR3 reads CASTGLAGVGSYNEQFF. The CDR3 DNA reads TGTGCCAGCACGGGACTAGCGGGAGTTGGGTCCTACAATGAGCAGTTCTTC.

The rearrangement joins TRBV7-9 to TRBJ2-7; D is ambiguous. Germline V gene sequence: CDR1 SEHNR, CDR2 FQNEAQ (reference sequence). This CDR3 is built from 13 residues. The V end lost 2 bases, the J end lost 4 bases, and 9 bases lay between the germline ends. As DNA, the CDR3 is TGTGCCAGCAGCTTACCAGGTCGGTACGAGCAGTACTTC. Protein product: CASSLPGRYEQYF.

J is TRBJ2-7 and V is TRBV5-1; possible D gene TRBD1, 6 bases. The CDR3 has 11 residues. Germline CDR1 reads SGHRS; CDR2 reads YFSETQ. V shed 6 bases and J shed 4 bases, with 8 bases lying between them. DNA of the CDR3: TGCGCCAGCATGGGGGCTTACGAGCAGTACTTC. This translates into CASMGAYEQYF. Full variable domain (remainder filled in from reference TRBV5-1 and TRBJ2-7): KAGVTQTPRYLIKTRGQQVTLSCSPISGHRSVSWYQQTPGQGLQFLFEYFSETQRNKGNFPGRFSGRQFSNSRSEMNVSTLELGDSALYLCASMGAYEQYFGPGTRLTVT.

This clone was found many times. This sequence joins TRBV7-9 and TRBJ2-7, with D possibly matching TRBD1 (6 bases). Germline values: CDR1 SEHNR, CDR2 FQNEAQ (reference sequence). This CDR3 is 15 amino acids long. V lost 5 bases and J lost 6, with 20 bases in between. The CDR3 coding sequence is TGTGCCAGCAGCCCTCCCCTAGGGGGAGTGGGCGAGCAGTACTTC. Translating it yields CASSPPLGGVGEQYF. Variable domain in full (rest from reference TRBV7-9 and TRBJ2-7): DTGVSQNPRHKITKRGQNVTFRCDPISEHNRLYWYRQTLGQGPEFLTYFQNEAQLEKSRLLSDRFSAERPKGSFSTLEIQRTEQGDSAMYLCASSPPLGGVGEQYFGPGTRLTVT.

This chain connects TRBV27 to TRBJ1-5; 8 bases map to TRBD1. The CDR3 covers 15 residues. The V gene's germline CDR1 is MNHEY and CDR2 SMNVEV (reference sequence). Trimming at V came to 5 bases and at J to 2 bases, leaving 5 bases not matched to a gene. The CDR3 sequence: CASSPTGVGNQPQHF. CDR3 bases: TGTGCCAGCAGTCCGACAGGGGTGGGCAATCAGCCCCAGCATTTT.

This clone turned up a few times. The chain employs TRBV5-6 and TRBJ1-1, with a tentative D call TRBD1 (5 bases). In germline, CDR1 is SGHDT, CDR2 YYEEEE. The CDR3 consists of 14 residues. The V end lost 4 bases, the J end lost 6 bases, and 16 bases lay between the germline ends. Written as DNA, the CDR3 is TGTGCCAGCAGCCACAGGACGGGAACGGCTGAAGCTTTCTTT. It codes for CASSHRTGTAEAFF.

This chain links TRBV28 with TRBJ2-3; 11 bases align to TRBD2. This CDR3 spans 17 amino acids. Per the germline V gene, CDR1 is MDHEN and CDR2 is SYDVKM. The J segment lost 0 bases and the V segment lost 5 bases, leaving 7 bases of the junction unmatched. CDR3 in DNA: TGTGCCAGCAGTCTGACTAGCGGGGAAACTAGCACAGATACGCAGTATTTT. Translated, it gives CASSLTSGETSTDTQYF.

The gene calls are TRBV15 and TRBJ2-7; TRBD1 aligns across 8 bases. With 5 bases clipped from V and 2 bases from J, the junction kept 8 bases outside the gene matches. This CDR3 region has 15 residues. Germline CDR1 is LNHNV and CDR2 is YYDKDF (reference sequence). For the CDR3, the DNA is TGTGCCACCAGCGAGTCAAACAGGGGGACCTACGAGCAGTACTTC. Its translation: CATSESNRGTYEQYF.

The chain joins TRBV12-5 to TRBJ2-7; D ambiguous. The CDR3 covers 12 residues. CDR1 and CDR2 (germline): LGHNT, FRNRAP. V lost 6 bases and J 1 base, leaving 7 bases between the germline ends. CDR3 sequence reads: CASGFASYEQYF. The CDR3 region has the DNA TGTGCTAGTGGCTTTGCGTCCTACGAGCAGTACTTC.

CDR3 sequence: CASSEPGQGQFHEQYF. The CDR3 DNA reads TGCGCCAGCAGTGAGCCTGGACAGGGACAGTTTCACGAGCAGTACTTC. V gene TRBV10-2 combines with J gene TRBJ2-7; 8 bases are a match to TRBD1. The CDR3 is 16 amino acids. The V segment lost 2 bases and the J segment 5 bases; nucleotides outside the gene matches: 11. Germline V gives CDR1 WSHSY, CDR2 SAAADI.

CDR3 loop: CASSSHLATYNEQFF. The DNA for the CDR3 is TGTGCCAGCAGTTCACATCTAGCGACCTACAATGAGCAGTTCTTC. The genes are TRBV28 and TRBJ2-1; the D gene is possibly TRBD2 (6 bases). From germline, CDR1 is MDHEN and CDR2 SYDVKM. The CDR3 extends over 15 amino acids. V was shortened by 4 bases and J by 2 bases, with 12 bases between the two germline ends.

Only a few counts were recorded for this clone. The V and J genes are TRBV4-1 and TRBJ1-1; D is undetermined. This CDR3 has 14 amino acids. V lost 0 bases and J 1 base, leaving 6 bases between the germline ends. Germline assignment: CDR1 MGHRA and CDR2 YSYEKL. CDR3 sequence: CASSQDGENTEAFF. CDR3 DNA sequence: TGCGCCAGCAGCCAAGATGGAGAGAACACTGAAGCTTTCTTT.

This chain uses TRBV27 with TRBJ2-7, with 7 positions matching TRBD2. V dropped 5 bases and J dropped 1; count of bases not matched to a gene: 14. The CDR3 is 17 residues long. The germline V gene encodes CDR1 MNHEY and CDR2 SMNVEV (reference sequence). CDR3 nucleotide sequence: TGTGCCAGCAGTCCCCTGGGCCTTAGCGGGCGGTCCTACGAGCAGTACTTC. It is translated as CASSPLGLSGRSYEQYF.

The rearrangement uses TRBV5-1 and TRBJ2-3, with TRBD2 matching over 11 bases. The CDR3 is 16 amino acids. J was trimmed by 2 bases and V by 3 bases; bases with no gene match: 5. The germline gives CDR1 SGHRS, CDR2 YFSETQ. The CDR3 DNA is TGCGCCAGCAGCTCGGGGACTAGCGGAAACACAGATACGCAGTATTTT. Translation gives CASSSGTSGNTDTQYF.

The chain is built from TRBV5-1 and TRBJ2-3; D gene unclear. The germline V and J ends were trimmed by 2 bases and 1 base, with 11 bases remaining between them. Germline V lookup: CDR1 SGHRS, CDR2 YFSETQ. This CDR3 is 15 amino acids long. Here the CDR3 DNA reads TGCGCCAGCAGCTTTGAGGAGAAGGGCACAGATACGCAGTATTTT. Its translation is CASSFEEKGTDTQYF.